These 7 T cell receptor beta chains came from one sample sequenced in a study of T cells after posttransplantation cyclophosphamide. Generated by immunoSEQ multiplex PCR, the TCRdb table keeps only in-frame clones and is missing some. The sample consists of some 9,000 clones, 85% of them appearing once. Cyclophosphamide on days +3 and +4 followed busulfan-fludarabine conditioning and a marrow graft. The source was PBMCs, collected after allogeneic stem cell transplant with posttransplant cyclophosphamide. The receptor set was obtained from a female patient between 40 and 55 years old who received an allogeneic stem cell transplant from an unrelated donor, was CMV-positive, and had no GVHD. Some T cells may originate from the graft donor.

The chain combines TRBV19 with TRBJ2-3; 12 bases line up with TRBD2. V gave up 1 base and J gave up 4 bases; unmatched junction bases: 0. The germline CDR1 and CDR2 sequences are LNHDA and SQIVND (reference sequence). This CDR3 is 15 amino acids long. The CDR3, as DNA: TGTGCCAGTAGTATAGGGACTAGCGGGGCAGATACGCAGTATTTT. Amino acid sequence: CASSIGTSGADTQYF. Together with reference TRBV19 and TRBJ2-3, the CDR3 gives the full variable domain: DGGITQSPKYLFRKEGQNVTLSCEQNLNHDAMYWYRQDPGQGLRLIYYSQIVNDFQKGDIAEGYSVSREKKESFPLTVTSAQKNPTAFYLCASSIGTSGADTQYFGPGTRLTVL.

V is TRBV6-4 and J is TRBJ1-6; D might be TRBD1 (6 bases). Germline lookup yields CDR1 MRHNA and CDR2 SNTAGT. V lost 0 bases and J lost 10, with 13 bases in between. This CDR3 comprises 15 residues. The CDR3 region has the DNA TGTGCCAGCAGTGACTCGGGGGACACCCACTCACCCCTCCACTTT. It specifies CASSDSGDTHSPLHF.

CDR3 in DNA: TGCGCCAGCAGCCAAGAAATTGGACAGGGTGGAAATCAGCCCCAGCATTTT. Translation gives CASSQEIGQGGNQPQHF. This chain connects TRBV4-3 to TRBJ1-5, with 8 bases lining up with TRBD1. This CDR3 contains 17 residues. CDR1 and CDR2 from the germline V gene are LGHNA and YSLEER. Unmatched junction bases numbered 8, after V lost 0 bases and J lost 4 bases.

The DNA for the CDR3 is TGTGCCAGCAGCTCAGCCTACAATGAGCAGTTCTTC. Its protein is CASSSAYNEQFF. The rearrangement uses TRBV7-2 and TRBJ2-1; D uncertain. Germline V CDR1 and CDR2: SGHTA, FQGNSA. The CDR3 contains 12 residues. Between the trimmed V and J ends, which lost 4 bases and 2 bases, there was a span of 3 bases.

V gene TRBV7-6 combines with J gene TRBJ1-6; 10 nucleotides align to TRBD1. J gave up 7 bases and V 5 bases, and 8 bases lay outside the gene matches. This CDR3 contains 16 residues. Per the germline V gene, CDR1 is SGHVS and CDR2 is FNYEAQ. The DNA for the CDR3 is TGTGCCAGCAGCCCGGGACAGGGGTTTGAAAATTCACCCCTCCACTTT. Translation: CASSPGQGFENSPLHF.

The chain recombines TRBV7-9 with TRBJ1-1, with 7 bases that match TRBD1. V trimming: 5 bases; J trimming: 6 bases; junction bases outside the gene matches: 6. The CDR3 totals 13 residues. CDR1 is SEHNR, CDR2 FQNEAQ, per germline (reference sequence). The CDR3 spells CASSPGTVPEAFF. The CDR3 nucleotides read TGTGCCAGCAGCCCCGGGACAGTCCCTGAAGCTTTCTTT.

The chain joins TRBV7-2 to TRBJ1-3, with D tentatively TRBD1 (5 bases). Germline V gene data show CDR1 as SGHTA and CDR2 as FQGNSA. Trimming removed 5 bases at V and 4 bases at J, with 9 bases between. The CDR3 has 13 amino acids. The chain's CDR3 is CASSPQGGNTIYF. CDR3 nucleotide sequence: TGTGCCAGCAGCCCGCAGGGAGGAAACACCATATATTTT.